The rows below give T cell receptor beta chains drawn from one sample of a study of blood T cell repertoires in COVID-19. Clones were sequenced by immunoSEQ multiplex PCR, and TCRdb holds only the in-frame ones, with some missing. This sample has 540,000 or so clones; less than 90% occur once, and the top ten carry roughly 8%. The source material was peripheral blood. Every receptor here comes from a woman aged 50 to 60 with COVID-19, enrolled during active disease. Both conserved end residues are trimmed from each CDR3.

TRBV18	ASSPKGDGNTIY
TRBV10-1	ALQEEGFNEQF
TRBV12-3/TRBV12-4	ASSPGGVGTQY
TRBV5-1	ASSLEEGLDYNEQF
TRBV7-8	ASSLTGKNTQY
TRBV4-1	ASSQDLSRTGGFNQPQH
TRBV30	AWRQPFGFNQPQH
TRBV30	AWTAGGAGNTIY
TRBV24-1	ATSDLGEVRLF
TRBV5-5	ASSLTPGLGRTEAF